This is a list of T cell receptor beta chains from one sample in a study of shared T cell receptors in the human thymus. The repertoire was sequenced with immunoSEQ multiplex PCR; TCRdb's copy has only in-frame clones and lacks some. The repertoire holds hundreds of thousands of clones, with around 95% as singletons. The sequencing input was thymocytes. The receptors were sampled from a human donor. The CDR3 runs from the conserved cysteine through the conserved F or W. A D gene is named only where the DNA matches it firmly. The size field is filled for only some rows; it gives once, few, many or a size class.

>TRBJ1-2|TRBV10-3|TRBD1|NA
CAIGDSYGYTF
TGTGCCATCGGGGACAGCTATGGCTACACCTTC
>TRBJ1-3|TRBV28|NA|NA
CASTDSVNSGNTIYF
TGTGCCAGCACCGACAGTGTCAACTCTGGAAACACCATATATTTT
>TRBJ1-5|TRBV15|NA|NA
CATSSKVARRFKDSNQPQHF
TGTGCCACCAGCAGTAAGGTTGCCCGAAGATTTAAGGATAGCAATCAGCCCCAGCATTTT
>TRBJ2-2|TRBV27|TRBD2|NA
CASSLYGRSTGELFF
TGTGCCAGCAGTTTATACGGGAGGAGCACCGGGGAGCTGTTTTTT
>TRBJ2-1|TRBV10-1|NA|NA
CASSESTSLTYNEQFF
TGCGCCAGCAGTGAGTCAACTAGCCTTACTTACAATGAGCAGTTCTTC
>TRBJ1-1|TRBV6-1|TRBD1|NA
CASSEQGARAFF
TGTGCCAGCAGTGAACAGGGGGCTAGAGCTTTCTTT
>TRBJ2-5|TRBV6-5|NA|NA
CASSTSGEALETQYF
TGTGCCAGCAGTACTTCAGGGGAAGCACTGGAGACCCAGTACTTC
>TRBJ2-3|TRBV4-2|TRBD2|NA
CASSHLSRTSGRAGDTQYF
TGTGCCAGCAGCCACCTATCCCGGACTAGCGGGAGGGCGGGAGATACGCAGTATTTT
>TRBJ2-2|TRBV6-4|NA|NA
CASSDGGHTGELFF
TGTGCCAGCAGTGACGGTGGGCACACCGGGGAGCTGTTTTTT
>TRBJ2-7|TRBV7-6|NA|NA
CASTHSGVYEQYF
TGTGCCAGCACCCACTCCGGGGTCTACGAGCAGTACTTC
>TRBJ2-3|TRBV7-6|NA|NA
CASSLLSAGIGADTQYF
TGTGCCAGCAGCTTATTGTCTGCGGGAATCGGGGCAGATACGCAGTATTTT
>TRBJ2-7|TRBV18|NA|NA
CASSPLDSYYEQYF
TGTGCCAGCTCACCGCTGGACAGTTACTACGAGCAGTACTTC
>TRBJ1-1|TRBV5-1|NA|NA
CASSPGRKNTEAFF
TGCGCCAGCAGCCCGGGACGGAAGAACACTGAAGCTTTCTTT
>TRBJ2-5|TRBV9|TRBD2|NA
CASSPRGGRETQYF
TGTGCCAGCAGCCCCCGCGGGGGGAGGGAGACCCAGTACTTC
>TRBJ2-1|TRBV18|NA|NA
CASSPQGLGPYHEQFF
TGTGCCAGCTCACCACAGGGCCTGGGCCCATACCATGAGCAGTTCTTC
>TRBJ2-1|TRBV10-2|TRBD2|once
CASRKTSGGHNEQFF
TGCGCCAGCAGAAAGACTAGCGGGGGTCACAATGAGCAGTTCTTC
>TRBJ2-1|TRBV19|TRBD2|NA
CASRGLAKSSYNEQFF
TGTGCCAGTCGGGGACTAGCCAAAAGCTCCTACAATGAGCAGTTCTTC
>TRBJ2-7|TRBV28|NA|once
CASKPKRPGEQYF
TGTGCCAGCAAACCAAAGCGGCCGGGGGAGCAGTACTTC
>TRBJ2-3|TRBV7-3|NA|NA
CASSLGIQGTDTQYF
TGTGCCAGCAGCTTAGGGATACAAGGTACAGATACGCAGTATTTT
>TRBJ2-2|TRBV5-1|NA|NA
CASSFETGTNTGELFF
TGCGCCAGCAGCTTTGAAACAGGGACGAACACCGGGGAGCTGTTTTTT
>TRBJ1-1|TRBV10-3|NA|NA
CATVANTEAFF
TGTGCCACGGTCGCGAACACTGAAGCTTTCTTT
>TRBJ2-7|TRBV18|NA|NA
CASSPKTGGDYEQYF
TGTGCCAGCTCACCAAAAACAGGAGGGGACTACGAGCAGTACTTC
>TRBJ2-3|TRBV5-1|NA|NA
CASSPGTTEITDTQYF
TGCGCCAGCAGCCCCGGGACAACTGAAATCACAGATACGCAGTATTTT
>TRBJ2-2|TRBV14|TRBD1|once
CASSQRTRQGGLTGELFF
TGTGCCAGCAGCCAGAGAACAAGACAGGGGGGTCTCACCGGGGAGCTGTTTTTT
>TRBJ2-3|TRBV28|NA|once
CASSFPGRDITDTQYF
TGTGCCAGCAGTTTCCCCGGGCGGGATATCACAGATACGCAGTATTTT
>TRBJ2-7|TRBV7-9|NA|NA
CASSLRGLPSSYEQYF
TGTGCCAGCAGCTTAAGGGGCCTACCTAGCTCCTACGAGCAGTACTTC
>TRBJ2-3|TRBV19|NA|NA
CASSIRPTDTQYF
TGTGCCAGTAGTATCAGGCCCACAGATACGCAGTATTTT
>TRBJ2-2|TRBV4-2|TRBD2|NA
CASSPGLAGELFF
TGTGCCAGCAGCCCCGGACTAGCCGGGGAGCTGTTTTTT
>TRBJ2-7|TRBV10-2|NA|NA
CASSVLAGQIYEQYF
TGCGCCAGCAGTGTTTTAGCGGGACAGATCTACGAGCAGTACTTC
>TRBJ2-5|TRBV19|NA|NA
CASSMVRFETQYF
TGTGCCAGTAGTATGGTCAGGTTCGAGACCCAGTACTTC
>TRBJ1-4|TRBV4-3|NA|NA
CASSQGGNNEKLFF
TGCGCCAGCAGCCAAGGGGGTAATAATGAAAAACTGTTTTTT
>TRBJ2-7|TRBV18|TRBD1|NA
CASSADRGNYEQYF
TGTGCCAGCTCAGCCGACAGGGGGAACTACGAGCAGTACTTC
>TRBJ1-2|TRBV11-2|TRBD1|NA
CASSQGTANYGYTF
TGTGCCAGCAGCCAAGGGACAGCTAACTATGGCTACACCTTC
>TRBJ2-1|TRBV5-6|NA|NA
CASSFQGRGVVRVNEQFF
TGTGCCAGCAGCTTTCAGGGGCGAGGGGTGGTCAGGGTGAATGAGCAGTTCTTC
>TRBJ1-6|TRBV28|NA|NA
CASSSAGEGLDSPLHF
TGTGCCAGCAGTTCGGCGGGAGAGGGGTTAGATTCACCCCTCCACTTT
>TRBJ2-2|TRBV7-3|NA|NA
CASSIARNTGELFF
TGTGCCAGCAGCATAGCGCGGAACACCGGGGAGCTGTTTTTT
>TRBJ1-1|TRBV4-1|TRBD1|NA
CASNDRGAGEAFF
TGCGCCAGCAACGACAGGGGAGCTGGTGAAGCTTTCTTT
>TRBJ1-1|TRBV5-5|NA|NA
CASSLWGPQVFDTEAFF
TGTGCCAGCAGCTTGTGGGGCCCCCAGGTATTCGACACTGAAGCTTTCTTT
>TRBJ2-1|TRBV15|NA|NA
CATSRDRQDWIVSSYNEQFF
TGTGCCACCAGCAGAGATCGGCAGGACTGGATTGTTAGCTCCTACAATGAGCAGTTCTTC
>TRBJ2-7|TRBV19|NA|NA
CASSLREKRYEQYF
TGTGCCAGTAGTCTGAGGGAAAAGCGGTACGAGCAGTACTTC